These 21 T cell receptor beta chains originate from one sample sequenced in a study of blood T cell repertoires in COVID-19. The method was immunoSEQ multiplex PCR; TCRdb's version includes in-frame clones alone and lacks a portion of them. The sample lists roughly 180,000 clones; more than 80% were seen once. The sample was peripheral blood. The receptors here all came from a woman between 55 and 75 years old with acute or convalescent COVID-19.

V is TRBV19 and J is TRBJ2-6; no firm D call. The CDR3 sequence is 17 residues long. Germline V CDR1 and CDR2: LNHDA, SQIVND (reference sequence). V lost 3 bases, J lost 2 bases, and 14 bases lay in between. For the CDR3, the DNA is TGTGCCAGTAGTATTTATAACTCCCTTGCTGGGGCCAACGTCCTGACTTTC. The encoded protein is CASSIYNSLAGANVLTF.

The chain links TRBV11-2 to TRBJ2-5, with D unresolved. In germline, CDR1 is SGHAT, CDR2 FQNNGV. The CDR3 sequence is 14 residues long. V was pared by 7 bases and J by 4 bases, with 16 bases between. The CDR3 reads CASTLSDLPETQYF. The CDR3 coding sequence is TGTGCCAGCACCCTCAGCGACCTCCCAGAGACCCAGTACTTC.

This clone was seen a handful of times. The chain couples TRBV5-1 to TRBJ2-7; D might be TRBD2 (6 bases). The V end was cut by 0 bases, the J end by 0 bases, with 10 bases between. Germline V gene lookup returns CDR1 SGHRS and CDR2 YFSETQ. CDR3 size: 15 residues. CDR3 nucleotides: TGCGCCAGCAGCTTGGGGCTAGCGTTCTCCTACGAGCAGTACTTC. Translation gives CASSLGLAFSYEQYF.

This clone was seen more than once but under ten times. V usage is TRBV9 and J usage is TRBJ2-7; the match to TRBD1 covers 9 bases. Germline V gene data show CDR1 as SGDLS and CDR2 as YYNGEE. CDR3 size: 16 residues. Trimming at V came to 0 bases and at J to 6 bases, leaving 10 bases not matched to a gene. The CDR3 here is CASSVAPGQGLGEQYF. CDR3 nucleotides: TGTGCCAGCAGCGTAGCTCCGGGACAGGGTTTAGGCGAGCAGTACTTC. The full variable domain, with the rest looked up from reference TRBV9 and TRBJ2-7, is DSGVTQTPKHLITATGQRVTLRCSPRSGDLSVYWYQQSLDQGLQFLIQYYNGEERAKGNILERFSAQQFPDLHSELNLSSLELGDSALYFCASSVAPGQGLGEQYFGPGTRLTVT.

The chain is built from TRBV27 and TRBJ1-1, with D possibly matching TRBD1 (6 bases). The length of the CDR3 is 14 residues. Germline CDR1 and CDR2: MNHEY and SMNVEV (reference sequence). Trimming took 6 bases from V and 0 from J, leaving 11 bases between them. The CDR3 is CASSQQGMNTEAFF. CDR3 sequence (DNA): TGTGCCAGCAGCCAACAGGGCATGAACACTGAAGCTTTCTTT.

V usage is TRBV5-1 and J usage is TRBJ2-1, with D maybe TRBD2 (6 bases). This CDR3 region has 12 residues. Germline V gives CDR1 SGHRS, CDR2 YFSETQ. Deletions cut 4 bases from V and 8 bases from J, with 10 bases between. The CDR3 region has the DNA TGCGCCAGCAGCGGGGACTGGCATGAGCAGTTCTTC. Protein sequence: CASSGDWHEQFF.

V is TRBV9 and J is TRBJ1-5; D is perhaps TRBD1 (5 bases). CDR3 length: 14 amino acids. The germline V gene encodes CDR1 SGDLS and CDR2 YYNGEE. V shed 0 bases and J shed 7 bases, with 11 bases lying between them. This CDR3 is CASSVDPGWQPQHF. CDR3 DNA sequence: TGTGCCAGCAGCGTAGACCCAGGGTGGCAGCCCCAGCATTTT.

The chain couples TRBV6-5 to TRBJ1-5, with D uncertain. There are 13 residues in the CDR3. CDR1 and CDR2 (germline): MNHEY, SVGAGI. V was trimmed by 5 bases and J by 4 bases, leaving 9 bases between them. In DNA, the CDR3 is TGTGCCAGCAGTCCCGTCCCTAATCAGCCCCAGCATTTT. It is translated as CASSPVPNQPQHF.

The chain employs TRBV7-9 and TRBJ1-2, with 10 bases aligning to TRBD1. Unmatched junction bases numbered 7, after V lost 5 bases and J lost 7 bases. The germline V gene has CDR1 SEHNR and CDR2 FQNEAQ (reference sequence). The CDR3 spans 14 residues. The CDR3 sequence is CASSAGQGGFGYTF. The CDR3 DNA reads as TGTGCCAGCAGCGCCGGACAGGGGGGATTTGGCTACACCTTC.

V and J are TRBV5-1 and TRBJ2-1; no definite D call. The germline V gene encodes CDR1 SGHRS and CDR2 YFSETQ. This CDR3 spans 15 amino acids. V was cut by 3 bases and J by 5 bases, with 15 bases left in between. For the CDR3, the DNA is TGCGCCAGCAGCTCCTCAGGTACTGGGCACAATGAGCAGTTCTTC. This codes for CASSSSGTGHNEQFF.

J is TRBJ2-5 and V is TRBV20-1; 7 nucleotides align to TRBD2. Germline CDR1 is DFQATT and CDR2 is SNEGSKA (reference sequence). This CDR3 comprises 16 residues. Losses at the gene ends were 3 bases for V and 4 bases for J; bases not matched to a gene: 14. CDR3 loop: CSASPRGEGTTETQYF. The CDR3 DNA is TGCAGTGCTAGTCCCCGGGGGGAGGGTACGACAGAGACCCAGTACTTC.

The rearrangement links TRBV6-5 to TRBJ1-2; 9 nucleotides align to TRBD1. Per the germline V gene, CDR1 is MNHEY and CDR2 is SVGAGI. The V gene end was trimmed by 5 bases and the J gene end by 8 bases; junction bases not matched to a gene: 12. The CDR3 consists of 15 residues. CDR3 bases: TGTGCCAGCAGTCCCGTAACCGGGACAGGGTACGGCTACACCTTC. This gives the protein CASSPVTGTGYGYTF.

The chain combines TRBV6-5 with TRBJ1-2, with 8 bases aligning to TRBD1. Germline loops: CDR1 MNHEY, CDR2 SVGAGI. The junction had 2 bases not matched to a gene; V was cut back by 9 bases and J by 2 bases. The CDR3 is made up of 12 amino acids. The CDR3 region has the DNA TGTGCCAGTACAGGGGGGAACTATGGCTACACCTTC. This gives the protein CASTGGNYGYTF.

The J gene is TRBJ1-1, the V gene TRBV19, with D perhaps TRBD1 (5 bases). The CDR3 sequence is 15 residues long. V lost 1 base to trimming and J lost 4 bases, with 13 bases between them. CDR1 is LNHDA, CDR2 SQIVND, per germline (reference sequence). Here the CDR3 reads CASSIGGDLGTEAFF. Here the CDR3 DNA reads TGTGCCAGTAGTATAGGGGGGGATTTGGGCACTGAAGCTTTCTTT.

The V and J genes are TRBV7-8 and TRBJ1-4, with 10 nucleotides matching TRBD1. The V segment lost 5 bases and the J segment 7 bases; nucleotides outside the gene matches: 7. The germline V gene has CDR1 SGHVS and CDR2 FQNEAQ. The CDR3 totals 15 residues. CDR3 bases: TGTGCCAGCAGCCGCCACCGGGACAGGGGTGAAAAACTGTTTTTT. Its protein is CASSRHRDRGEKLFF.

This sequence joins TRBV5-1 and TRBJ1-1; possibly TRBD1 for D (5 bases). The CDR3 is 15 residues long. V gave up 1 base and J gave up 4 bases, with 14 bases separating them. The V gene's germline CDR1 is SGHRS and CDR2 YFSETQ. The CDR3 sequence: CASSLPRQGITEAFF. The CDR3 nucleotides read TGCGCCAGCAGCTTGCCAAGGCAGGGTATCACTGAAGCTTTCTTT.

The chain employs TRBV6-1 and TRBJ2-1; 16 bases line up with TRBD2. The CDR3 is made up of 17 amino acids. With V trimmed by 4 bases and J by 7 bases, 7 bases remained unmatched. CDR1 and CDR2 from the germline V gene are MNHNS and SASEGT. The CDR3 nucleotides are TGTGCCAGCAGTGTCCAGGGACTAGCGGGAGGGATAAATGAGCAGTTCTTC. Translated: CASSVQGLAGGINEQFF.

The rearrangement joins TRBV5-1 to TRBJ2-3; TRBD2 aligns across 8 bases. Germline CDR1 is SGHRS and CDR2 is YFSETQ. The CDR3 has 15 amino acids. Unmatched junction bases numbered 5, after V lost 4 bases and J lost 1 base. The CDR3 nucleotides are TGCGCCAGCAGCCCAGCGGGGGCTCGCACAGATACGCAGTATTTT. Its protein product is CASSPAGARTDTQYF.

This clone occurred once. The V and J genes are TRBV5-6 and TRBJ1-3, with D tentatively TRBD1 (5 bases). Trimming removed 7 bases from V and 0 bases from J, with 11 bases in between. This CDR3 comprises 14 residues. Germline CDR1 and CDR2: SGHDT and YYEEEE. The CDR3: CASDQGLSGNTIYF. The CDR3 coding sequence is TGTGCCAGCGACCAGGGTCTCTCTGGAAACACCATATATTTT.

This chain uses TRBV7-3 with TRBJ2-2; 13 nucleotides align to TRBD2. The CDR3 consists of 16 residues. Losses at the gene ends were 4 bases for V and 6 bases for J; bases not matched to a gene: 5. Looked up from germline, CDR1 is SGHTA and CDR2 is FQGTGA. CDR3 DNA sequence: TGTGCCAGCAGCTCGGGACTAGCGGGACGGGCCGGGGAGCTGTTTTTT. Its translation: CASSSGLAGRAGELFF.

The rearrangement uses TRBV16 and TRBJ2-1; unclear D gene. Trimming pared 2 bases from V and 7 bases from J, leaving 12 bases between. The germline CDR1 and CDR2 sequences are KGHSY and FQNENV. The CDR3 is made up of 14 amino acids. The CDR3: CASSQGHSRNEQFF. DNA of the CDR3: TGTGCCAGCAGCCAAGGGCATTCCAGAAATGAGCAGTTCTTC.